This T cell receptor beta chain is drawn from a study of T cell changes during pregnancy in multiple sclerosis. Here immunoSEQ multiplex PCR was the method, and the copy in TCRdb shows in-frame clones only, minus some. The data hold about 31,000 clones, with about 90% observed a single time. The germline V gene has CDR1 SGHNT and CDR2 YYREEE (reference sequence). Trimming cost V 2 bases and J 6 bases; bases outside gene matches: 2. This CDR3 has 12 amino acids. The chain employs TRBV5-4 and TRBJ2-7, with 7 bases fitting TRBD1. The source material was CD4+ T cells from peripheral blood mononuclear cells, sampled in the first trimester of pregnancy. The clonotype originates from a female donor in good health, enrolled as a control in a pregnancy study. The CDR3 bases are TGTGCCAGCAGCTTTGACAGGGCCGAGCAGTACTTC. As protein: CASSFDRAEQYF.